This paragraph covers one TCR beta chain sequence. Antigen: not known. This record belongs to a study of identical twins. Study observations and caveats: Whereas memory repertoires showed no such difference, abundant cord blood beta clonotypes carried fewer insertions. Its conclusions, products of cross-sectional statistical analysis, did not come from following the same donors.

The CDR3 contains 17 residues. Germline lookup yields CDR1 SGHTA and CDR2 FQGNSA. V trimming: 2 bases; J trimming: 0 bases; junction bases outside the gene matches: 6. Template switching introduced a universal primer site, and the cDNA bore unique molecular identifiers. Each CDR3 protein is one row after TCRdb ran MiXCR on the 5' RACE reads. The sample lists 700,000 or so distinct CDR3 sequences; under 9% were seen once. This same sample was also part of a study on yellow fever vaccine responses in identical twins.

Input material: PBMCs. V usage is TRBV7-2 and J usage is TRBJ2-3; TRBD2 matches at 9 bases. The source is a woman aged 18-35 years in good health. This CDR3 reads CASSLSSAGGSTDTQYF. In DNA, the CDR3 is TGTGCCAGCAGCTTATCGAGCGCGGGGGGGAGCACAGATACGCAGTATTTT.